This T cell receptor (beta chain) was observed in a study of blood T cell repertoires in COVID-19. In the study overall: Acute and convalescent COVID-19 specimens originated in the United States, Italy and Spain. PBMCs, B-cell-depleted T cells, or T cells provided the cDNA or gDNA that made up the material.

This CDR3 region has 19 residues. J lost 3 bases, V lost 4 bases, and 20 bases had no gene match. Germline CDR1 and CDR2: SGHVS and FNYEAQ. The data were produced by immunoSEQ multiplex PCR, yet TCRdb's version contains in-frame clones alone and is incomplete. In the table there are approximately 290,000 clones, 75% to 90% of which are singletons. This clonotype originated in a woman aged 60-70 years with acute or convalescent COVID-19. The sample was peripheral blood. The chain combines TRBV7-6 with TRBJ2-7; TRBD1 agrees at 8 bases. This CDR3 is CASSSTVGQGPYEFYEQYF. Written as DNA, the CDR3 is TGTGCCAGCAGCTCTACAGTAGGACAGGGACCCTATGAATTCTACGAGCAGTACTTC. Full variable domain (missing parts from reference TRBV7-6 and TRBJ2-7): GAGVSQSPRYKVTKRGQDVALRCDPISGHVSLYWYRQALGQGPEFLTYFNYEAQQDKSGLPNDRFSAERPEGSISTLTIQRTEQRDSAMYRCASSSTVGQGPYEFYEQYFGPGTRLTVT.